This record covers a single T cell receptor beta chain. This sample was taken from a study of T cell changes during pregnancy in multiple sclerosis. Clones were sequenced by immunoSEQ multiplex PCR, and TCRdb holds only the in-frame ones, with some missing. The profile shows about 110,000 clones, 92% of them singletons. Germline CDR1 SGHTS, CDR2 YDEGEE. Trimming removed 0 bases from V and 1 base from J, with 16 bases in between. The CDR3 is 17 residues long. The material sequenced was peripheral blood, taken after pregnancy. The sequence was obtained from a female donor with multiple sclerosis, enrolled in a pregnancy study. V and J are TRBV5-8 and TRBJ1-2; the D is unclear. The CDR3 region has the DNA TGTGCCAGCAGCTTGGTAGTCGGCGGGCCCAATAACTATGGCTACACCTTC. It is translated as CASSLVVGGPNNYGYTF.